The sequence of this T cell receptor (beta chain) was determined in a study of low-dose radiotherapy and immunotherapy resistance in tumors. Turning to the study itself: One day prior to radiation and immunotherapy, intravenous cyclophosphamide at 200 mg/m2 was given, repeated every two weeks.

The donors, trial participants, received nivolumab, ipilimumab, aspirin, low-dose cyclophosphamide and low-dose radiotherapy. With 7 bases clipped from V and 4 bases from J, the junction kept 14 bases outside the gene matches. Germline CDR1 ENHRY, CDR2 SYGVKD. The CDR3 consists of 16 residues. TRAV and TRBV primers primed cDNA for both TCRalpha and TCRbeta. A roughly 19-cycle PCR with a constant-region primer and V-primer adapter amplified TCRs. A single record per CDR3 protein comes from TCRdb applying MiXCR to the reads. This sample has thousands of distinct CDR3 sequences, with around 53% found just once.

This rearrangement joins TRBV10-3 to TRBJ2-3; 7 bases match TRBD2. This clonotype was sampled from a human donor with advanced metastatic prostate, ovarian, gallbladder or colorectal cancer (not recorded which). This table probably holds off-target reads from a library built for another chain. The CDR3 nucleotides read TGTGCCATCACGGCGGGGAGGGGCCCCCCCCCAGATACGCAGTATTTT. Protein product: CAITAGRGPPPDTQYF.